This T cell receptor beta chain appears in the sequencing data of a study of shared clonotypes between healthy human individuals. CD45RO negativity and positive selection for CCR7 defined naive CD8 cells, a population that excluded terminally differentiated effector memory CD45RA+ cells. Study donors comprised healthy, HIV-negative adults devoid of recent acute infection or vaccination. The CDR3 is 14 residues long. V was clipped by 4 bases and J by 3 bases, with 10 bases between them. Germline V gives CDR1 SGDLS, CDR2 YYNGEE. Sequencing used immunoSEQ multiplex PCR; TCRdb keeps in-frame clones, though not all of them. The sample yields about 2.2 million clones, just over 90% seen once.

The clonotype was recovered from a man aged 18 to 35 in good health. Some clones in this sample may be carry-over from other donors' samples. The rearrangement uses TRBV9 and TRBJ1-4; maybe TRBD1 (5 bases). Sequencing was carried out using naive CD8+ T cells from PBMCs. The CDR3 loop is CASSPGGANEKLFF. The CDR3 coding sequence is TGTGCCAGCAGCCCGGGGGGGGCTAATGAAAAACTGTTTTTT. The full variable domain, with the rest looked up from reference TRBV9 and TRBJ1-4, is DSGVTQTPKHLITATGQRVTLRCSPRSGDLSVYWYQQSLDQGLQFLIQYYNGEERAKGNILERFSAQQFPDLHSELNLSSLELGDSALYFCASSPGGANEKLFFGSGTQLSVL.